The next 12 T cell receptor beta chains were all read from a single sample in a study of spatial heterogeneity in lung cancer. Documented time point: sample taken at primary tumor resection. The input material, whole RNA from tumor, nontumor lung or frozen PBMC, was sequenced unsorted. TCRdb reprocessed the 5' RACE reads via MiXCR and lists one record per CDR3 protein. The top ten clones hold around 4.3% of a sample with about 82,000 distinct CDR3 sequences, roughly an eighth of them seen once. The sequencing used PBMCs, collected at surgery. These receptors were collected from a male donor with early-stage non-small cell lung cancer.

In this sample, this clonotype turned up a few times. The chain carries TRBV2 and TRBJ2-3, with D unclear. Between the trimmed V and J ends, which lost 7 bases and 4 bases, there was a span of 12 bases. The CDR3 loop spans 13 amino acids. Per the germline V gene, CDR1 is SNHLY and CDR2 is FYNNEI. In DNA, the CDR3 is TGTGCCAGCACCCAAGGAGAATCAGATACGCAGTATTTT. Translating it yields CASTQGESDTQYF.

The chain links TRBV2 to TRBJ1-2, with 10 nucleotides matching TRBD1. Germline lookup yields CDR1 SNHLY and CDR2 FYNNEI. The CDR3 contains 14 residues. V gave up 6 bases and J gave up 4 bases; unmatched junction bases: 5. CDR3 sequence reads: CASRPTGGVYGYTF. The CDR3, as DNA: TGTGCCAGCAGGCCGACAGGGGGCGTCTATGGCTACACCTTC.

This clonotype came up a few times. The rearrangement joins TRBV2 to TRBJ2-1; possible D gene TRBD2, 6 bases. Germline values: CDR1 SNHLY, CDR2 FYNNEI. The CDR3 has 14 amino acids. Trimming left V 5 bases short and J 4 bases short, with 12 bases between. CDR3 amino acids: CASSSAGPYNEQFF. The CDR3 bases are TGTGCCAGCAGTTCGGCGGGACCGTACAATGAGCAGTTCTTC. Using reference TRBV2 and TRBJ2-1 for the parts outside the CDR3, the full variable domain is EPEVTQTPSHQVTQMGQEVILRCVPISNHLYFYWYRQILGQKVEFLVSFYNNEISEKSEIFDDQFSVERPDGSNFTLKIRSTKLEDSAMYFCASSSAGPYNEQFFGPGTRLTVL.

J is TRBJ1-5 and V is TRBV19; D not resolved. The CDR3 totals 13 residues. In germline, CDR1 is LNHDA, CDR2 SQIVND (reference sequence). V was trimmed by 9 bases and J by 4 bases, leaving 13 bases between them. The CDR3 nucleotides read TGTGCCAGCGCTGGGTATCGTAATCAGCCCCAGCATTTT. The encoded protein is CASAGYRNQPQHF.

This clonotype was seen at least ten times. The CDR3 sequence is CASSDSGSTDTQYF. Here the CDR3 DNA reads TGTGCCAGCAGTGACAGTGGTAGCACAGATACGCAGTATTTT. The chain is built from TRBV6-4 and TRBJ2-3; no clear D. Trimming left V 2 bases short and J 0 bases short, with 6 bases between. This CDR3 contains 14 residues. Germline CDR1 and CDR2: MRHNA and SNTAGT.

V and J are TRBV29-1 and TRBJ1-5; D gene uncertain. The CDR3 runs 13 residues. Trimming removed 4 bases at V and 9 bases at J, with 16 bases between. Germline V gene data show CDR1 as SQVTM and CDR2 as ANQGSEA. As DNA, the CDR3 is TGCAGCGTTGCAGTAGAGACCTTCGGGCCCCAGCATTTT. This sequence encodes CSVAVETFGPQHF.

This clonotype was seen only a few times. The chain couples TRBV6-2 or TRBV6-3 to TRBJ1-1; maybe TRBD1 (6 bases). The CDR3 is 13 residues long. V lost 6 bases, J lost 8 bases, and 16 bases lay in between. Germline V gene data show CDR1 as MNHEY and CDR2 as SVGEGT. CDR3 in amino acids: CASRPGGRGEAFF. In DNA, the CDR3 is TGTGCCAGCAGACCGGGGGGCCGGGGCGAAGCTTTCTTT.

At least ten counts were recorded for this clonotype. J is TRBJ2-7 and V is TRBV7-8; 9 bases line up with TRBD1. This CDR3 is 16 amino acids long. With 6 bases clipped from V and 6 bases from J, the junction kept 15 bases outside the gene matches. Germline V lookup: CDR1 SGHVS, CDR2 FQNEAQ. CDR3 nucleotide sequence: TGTGCCAGCAGTCTGGGTCCGGGACAGGGACTCTTCGAGCAGTACTTC. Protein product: CASSLGPGQGLFEQYF.

DNA for the CDR3: TGTGCCAGCTCACCGAGAATTTACCAAGAGACCCAGTACTTC. Amino acids: CASSPRIYQETQYF. J is TRBJ2-5 and V is TRBV18; D remains unclear. This CDR3 is 14 amino acids long. Germline V gene sequence: CDR1 KGHSH, CDR2 LQKENI. Trimming took off 3 bases at V and 0 bases at J, with 8 bases between the two ends. Variable domain in full (rest from reference TRBV18 and TRBJ2-5): NAGVMQNPRHLVRRRGQEARLRCSPMKGHSHVYWYRQLPEEGLKFMVYLQKENIIDESGMPKERFSAEFPKEGPSILRIQQVVRGDSAAYFCASSPRIYQETQYFGPGTRLLVL.

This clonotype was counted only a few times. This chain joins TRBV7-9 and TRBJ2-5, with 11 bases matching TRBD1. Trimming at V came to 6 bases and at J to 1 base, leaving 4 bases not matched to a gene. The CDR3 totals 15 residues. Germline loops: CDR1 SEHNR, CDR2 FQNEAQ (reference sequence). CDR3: CASRAGQGGQETQYF. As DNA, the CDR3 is TGTGCCAGCAGAGCGGGACAGGGGGGCCAAGAGACCCAGTACTTC.

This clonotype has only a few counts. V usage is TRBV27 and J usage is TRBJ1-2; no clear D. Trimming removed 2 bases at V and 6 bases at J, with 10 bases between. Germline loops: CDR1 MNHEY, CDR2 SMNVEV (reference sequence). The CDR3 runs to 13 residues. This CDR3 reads CASSLGVANGYTF. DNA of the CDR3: TGTGCCAGCAGTTTAGGGGTGGCAAATGGCTACACCTTC.

The CDR3 sequence is CSVVWWGENTEAFF. CDR3 sequence (DNA): TGCAGCGTTGTATGGTGGGGGGAGAACACTGAAGCTTTCTTT. The gene calls are TRBV29-1 and TRBJ1-1; possible D gene TRBD1, 5 bases. Deletions cut 4 bases from V and 1 base from J, with 13 bases between. The CDR3 length is 14 residues. Germline CDR1 reads SQVTM; CDR2 reads ANQGSEA.